This T cell receptor beta chain was identified in a study of shared clonotypes between healthy human individuals. Findings of the study overall: Naive subsets usually exceeded memory subsets in estimated richness.

The CDR3 runs 15 residues. Between the trimmed V and J ends, which lost 4 bases and 2 bases, there was a span of 15 bases. Germline V lookup: CDR1 MGHRA, CDR2 YSYEKL. The input for sorted-subset replicate PCRs was 150 to 200 ng DNA, around 27,000 T cell genomes. As originally analysed: ImmunoSEQ output lacked quality scores and full-length reads, limiting matched filtering. Method: immunoSEQ multiplex PCR; TCRdb's copy keeps in-frame clones and lacks some. Clone size and V and J calls were adopted from that table, with D and trimming inferred from the DNA. The data contain about 2 million clones, 85% to 95% of them seen just once; the ten biggest clones take up 0.85% to 1.2%. With regard to this clone: Its specificity is unknown.

CD45RO-negative CD8 cells positively selected for CCR7 made up the naive population, which excluded terminally differentiated effector memory CD45RA+ cells. This chain joins TRBV4-1 and TRBJ2-7, with a possible D match to TRBD2 (5 bases). The TCR originated in a man in his late teens or twenties in good health. The specimen sequenced was naive CD8+ T cells sorted from blood. The chain's CDR3 is CASSPSRDFTYEQYF. The CDR3 DNA sequence: TGCGCCAGCAGCCCCAGTCGGGATTTCACCTACGAGCAGTACTTC.